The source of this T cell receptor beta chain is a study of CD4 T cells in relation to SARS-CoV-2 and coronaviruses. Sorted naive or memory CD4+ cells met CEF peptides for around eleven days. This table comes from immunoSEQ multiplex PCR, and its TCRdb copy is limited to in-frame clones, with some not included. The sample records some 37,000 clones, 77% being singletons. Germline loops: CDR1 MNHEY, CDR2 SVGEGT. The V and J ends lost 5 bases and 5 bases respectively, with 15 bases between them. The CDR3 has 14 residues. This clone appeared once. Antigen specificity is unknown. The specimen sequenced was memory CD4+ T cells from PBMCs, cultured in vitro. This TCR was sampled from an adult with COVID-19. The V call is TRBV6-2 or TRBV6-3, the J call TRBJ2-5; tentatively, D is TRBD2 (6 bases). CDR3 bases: TGTGCCAGCAGTCCCGGGACTCTAGGGGAGACCCAGTACTTC. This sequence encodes CASSPGTLGETQYF.